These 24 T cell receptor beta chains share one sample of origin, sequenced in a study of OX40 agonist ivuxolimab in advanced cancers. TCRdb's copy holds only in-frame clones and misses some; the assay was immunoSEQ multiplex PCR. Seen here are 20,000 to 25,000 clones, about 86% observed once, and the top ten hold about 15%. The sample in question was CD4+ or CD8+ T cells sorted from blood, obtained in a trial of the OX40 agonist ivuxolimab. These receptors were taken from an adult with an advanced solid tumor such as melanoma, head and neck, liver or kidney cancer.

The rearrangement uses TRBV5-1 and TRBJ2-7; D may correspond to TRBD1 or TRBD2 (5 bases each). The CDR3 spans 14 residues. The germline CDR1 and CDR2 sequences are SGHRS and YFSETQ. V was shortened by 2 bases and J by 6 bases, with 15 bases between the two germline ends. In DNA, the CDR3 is TGCGCCAGCAGCTTAGGGGTGGACTGGGGCGAGCAGTACTTC. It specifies CASSLGVDWGEQYF.

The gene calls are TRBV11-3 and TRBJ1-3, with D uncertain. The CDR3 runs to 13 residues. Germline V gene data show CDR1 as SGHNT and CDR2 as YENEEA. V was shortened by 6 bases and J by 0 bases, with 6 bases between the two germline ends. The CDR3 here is CASSSNSGNTIYF. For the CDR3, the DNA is TGTGCCAGCAGTTCCAACTCTGGAAACACCATATATTTT.

DNA of the CDR3: TGTGCCAGCAGTCACGGGACACTGAACACCGGGGAGCTGTTTTTT. Protein: CASSHGTLNTGELFF. V usage is TRBV2 and J usage is TRBJ2-2; D may be TRBD1 (6 bases). The germline V gene has CDR1 SNHLY and CDR2 FYNNEI. Trimming left V 5 bases short and J 1 base short, with 11 bases between. The CDR3 runs to 15 residues.

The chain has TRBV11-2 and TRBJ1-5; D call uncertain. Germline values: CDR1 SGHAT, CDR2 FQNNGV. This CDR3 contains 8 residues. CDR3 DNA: TGTCCCCAATTGGCCCAGCATTTT. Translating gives CPQLAQHF.

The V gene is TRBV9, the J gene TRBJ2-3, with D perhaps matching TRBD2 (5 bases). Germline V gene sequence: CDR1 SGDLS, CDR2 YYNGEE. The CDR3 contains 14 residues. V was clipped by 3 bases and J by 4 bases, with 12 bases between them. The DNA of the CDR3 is TGTGCCAGCAGCGCAACCGGGGATCCAGATACGCAGTATTTT. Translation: CASSATGDPDTQYF. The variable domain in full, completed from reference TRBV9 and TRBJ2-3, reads DSGVTQTPKHLITATGQRVTLRCSPRSGDLSVYWYQQSLDQGLQFLIQYYNGEERAKGNILERFSAQQFPDLHSELNLSSLELGDSALYFCASSATGDPDTQYFGPGTRLTVL.

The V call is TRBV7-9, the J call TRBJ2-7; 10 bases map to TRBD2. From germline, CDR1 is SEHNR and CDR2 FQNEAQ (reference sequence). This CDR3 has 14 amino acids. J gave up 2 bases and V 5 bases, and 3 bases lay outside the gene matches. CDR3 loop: CASSRTSGPYEQYF. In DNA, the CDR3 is TGTGCCAGCAGCCGGACTAGCGGCCCCTACGAGCAGTACTTC.

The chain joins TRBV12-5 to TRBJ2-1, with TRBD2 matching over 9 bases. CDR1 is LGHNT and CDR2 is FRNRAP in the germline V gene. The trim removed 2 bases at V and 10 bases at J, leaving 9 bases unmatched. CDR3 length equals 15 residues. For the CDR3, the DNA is TGTGCTAGTGGTTTGTTCGGGACTAGCCCTCCCGAGCAGTTCTTC. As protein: CASGLFGTSPPEQFF.

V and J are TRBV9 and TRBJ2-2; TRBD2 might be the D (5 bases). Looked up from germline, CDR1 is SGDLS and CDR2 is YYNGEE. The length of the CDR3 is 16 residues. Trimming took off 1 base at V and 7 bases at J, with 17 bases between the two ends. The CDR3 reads CASSVRGSTSGGELFF. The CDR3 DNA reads TGTGCCAGCAGCGTACGGGGATCAACATCGGGCGGGGAGCTGTTTTTT. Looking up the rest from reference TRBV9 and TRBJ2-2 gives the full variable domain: DSGVTQTPKHLITATGQRVTLRCSPRSGDLSVYWYQQSLDQGLQFLIQYYNGEERAKGNILERFSAQQFPDLHSELNLSSLELGDSALYFCASSVRGSTSGGELFFGEGSRLTVL.

CDR3 amino acids: CASQLAGGSSDTQYF. CDR3 coding DNA: TGTGCCAGCCAACTAGCGGGGGGCTCTTCAGATACGCAGTATTTT. The rearrangement joins TRBV2 to TRBJ2-3, with 12 bases lining up with TRBD2. This CDR3 region has 15 residues. CDR1 and CDR2 (germline): SNHLY, FYNNEI. J gave up 4 bases and V 8 bases, and 7 bases lay outside the gene matches.

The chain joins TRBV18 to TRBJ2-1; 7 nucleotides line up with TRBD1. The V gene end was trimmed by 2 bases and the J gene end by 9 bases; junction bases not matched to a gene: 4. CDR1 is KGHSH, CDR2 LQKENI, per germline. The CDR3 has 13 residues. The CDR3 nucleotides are TGTGCCAGCTCACCAGGGACAGAGATTGAGCAGTTCTTC. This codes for CASSPGTEIEQFF.

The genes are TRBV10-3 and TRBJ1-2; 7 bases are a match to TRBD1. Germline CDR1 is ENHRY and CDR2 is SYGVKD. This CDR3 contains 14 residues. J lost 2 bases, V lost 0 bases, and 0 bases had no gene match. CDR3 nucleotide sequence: TGTGCCATCAGTGAGTCGGGACAGAACTATGGCTACACCTTC. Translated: CAISESGQNYGYTF.

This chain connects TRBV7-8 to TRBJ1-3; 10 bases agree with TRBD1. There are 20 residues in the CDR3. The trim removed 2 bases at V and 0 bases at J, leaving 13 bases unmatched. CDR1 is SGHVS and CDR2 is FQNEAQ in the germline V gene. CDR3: CASSLKVGTGALSSGNTIYF. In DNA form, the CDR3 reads TGTGCCAGCAGCTTAAAAGTGGGGACAGGGGCTCTGAGCTCTGGAAACACCATATATTTT.

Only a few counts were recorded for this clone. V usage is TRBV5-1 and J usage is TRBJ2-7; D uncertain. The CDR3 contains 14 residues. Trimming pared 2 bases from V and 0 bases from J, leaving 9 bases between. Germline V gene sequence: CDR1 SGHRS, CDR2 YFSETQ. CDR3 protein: CASSFRVSSYEQYF. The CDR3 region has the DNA TGCGCCAGCAGCTTCCGGGTAAGCTCCTACGAGCAGTACTTC.

The CDR3 region is CATSRDTVEAFF. CDR3 nucleotide sequence: TGTGCCACCAGCAGAGATACAGTGGAGGCTTTCTTT. The chain recombines TRBV15 with TRBJ1-1; D gene ambiguous. Germline CDR1 reads LNHNV; CDR2 reads YYDKDF (reference sequence). This CDR3 is built from 12 residues. Trimming shortened V by 0 bases and J by 11 bases, and 10 bases separated the two germline ends.

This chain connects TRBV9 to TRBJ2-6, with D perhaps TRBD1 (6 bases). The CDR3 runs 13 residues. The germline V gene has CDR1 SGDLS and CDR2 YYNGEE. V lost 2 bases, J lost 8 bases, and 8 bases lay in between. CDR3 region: CASSVGQTNVLTF. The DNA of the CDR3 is TGTGCCAGCAGCGTCGGACAGACCAACGTCCTGACTTTC.

CDR3 nucleotide sequence: TGTGCCAGCAGCCTGGGAGGCGACAGGGGGCTTTCACCCCTCCACTTT. It translates to CASSLGGDRGLSPLHF. The V and J genes are TRBV9 and TRBJ1-6, with 10 bases fitting TRBD1. V shed 4 bases, J shed 9 bases, and the junction held 10 bases outside the gene matches. The CDR3 runs 16 residues. The germline CDR1 and CDR2 sequences are SGDLS and YYNGEE.

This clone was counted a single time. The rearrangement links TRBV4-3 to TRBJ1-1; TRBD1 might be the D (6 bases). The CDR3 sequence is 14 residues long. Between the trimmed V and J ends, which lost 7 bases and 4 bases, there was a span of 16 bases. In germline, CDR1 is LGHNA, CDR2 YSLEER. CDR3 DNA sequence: TGCGCCAGCAACGAGGGGGGAGAGGGCACTGAAGCTTTCTTT. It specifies CASNEGGEGTEAFF.

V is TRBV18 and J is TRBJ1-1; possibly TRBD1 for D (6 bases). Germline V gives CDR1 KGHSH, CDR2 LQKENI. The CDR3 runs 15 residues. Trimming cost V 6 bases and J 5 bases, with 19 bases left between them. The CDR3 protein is CASSRGGRGETEAFF. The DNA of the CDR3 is TGTGCCAGCTCCCGGGGAGGCAGGGGTGAGACTGAAGCTTTCTTT.

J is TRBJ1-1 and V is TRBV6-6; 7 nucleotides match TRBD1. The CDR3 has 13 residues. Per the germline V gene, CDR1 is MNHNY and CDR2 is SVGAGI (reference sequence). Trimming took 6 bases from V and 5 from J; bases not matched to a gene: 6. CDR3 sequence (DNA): TGTGCCAGCAGCACAGACAGGGCGACTGAAGCTTTCTTT. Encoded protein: CASSTDRATEAFF.

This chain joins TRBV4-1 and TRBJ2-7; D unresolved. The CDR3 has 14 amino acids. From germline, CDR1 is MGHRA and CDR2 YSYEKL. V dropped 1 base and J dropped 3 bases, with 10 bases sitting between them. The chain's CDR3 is CASSQVSGFYEQYF. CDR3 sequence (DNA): TGCGCCAGCAGCCAAGTTTCGGGTTTCTACGAGCAGTACTTC.

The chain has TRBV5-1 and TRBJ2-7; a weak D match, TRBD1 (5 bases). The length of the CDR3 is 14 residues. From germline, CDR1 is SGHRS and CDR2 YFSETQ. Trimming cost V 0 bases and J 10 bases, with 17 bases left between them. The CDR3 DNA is TGCGCCAGCAGCTTGGTAGGCCCAGGGCAGGAACAGTACTTC. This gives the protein CASSLVGPGQEQYF.

DNA for the CDR3: TGTGCCAGCAGCCCACAGGGGGCTAGGAACACTGAAGCTTTCTTT. Protein product: CASSPQGARNTEAFF. The V gene is TRBV7-8, the J gene TRBJ1-1, with 9 bases fitting TRBD1. The CDR3 runs to 15 residues. Germline values: CDR1 SGHVS, CDR2 FQNEAQ. V lost 5 bases, J lost 1 base, and 5 bases stayed unmatched. The complete variable domain, with remaining parts taken from reference TRBV7-8 and TRBJ1-1, reads GAGVSQSPRYKVAKRGQDVALRCDPISGHVSLFWYQQALGQGPEFLTYFQNEAQLDKSGLPSDRFFAERPEGSVSTLKIQRTQQEDSAVYLCASSPQGARNTEAFFGQGTRLTVV.

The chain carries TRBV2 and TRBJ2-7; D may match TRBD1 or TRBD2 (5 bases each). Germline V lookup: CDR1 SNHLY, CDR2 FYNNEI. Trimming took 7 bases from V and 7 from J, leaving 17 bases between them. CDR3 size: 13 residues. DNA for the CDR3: TGTGCCAGCAATCGGGGCAGGGTGAGAGAGCAGTACTTC. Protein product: CASNRGRVREQYF. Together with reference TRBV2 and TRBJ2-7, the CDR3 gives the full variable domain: EPEVTQTPSHQVTQMGQEVILRCVPISNHLYFYWYRQILGQKVEFLVSFYNNEISEKSEIFDDQFSVERPDGSNFTLKIRSTKLEDSAMYFCASNRGRVREQYFGPGTRLTVT.

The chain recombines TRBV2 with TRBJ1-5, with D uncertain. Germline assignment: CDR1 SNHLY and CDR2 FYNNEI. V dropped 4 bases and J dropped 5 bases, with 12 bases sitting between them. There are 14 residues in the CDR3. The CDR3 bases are TGTGCCAGCAGTGGAGGACTTTTAGATCAGCCCCAGCATTTT. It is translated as CASSGGLLDQPQHF. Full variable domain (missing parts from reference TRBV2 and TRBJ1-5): EPEVTQTPSHQVTQMGQEVILRCVPISNHLYFYWYRQILGQKVEFLVSFYNNEISEKSEIFDDQFSVERPDGSNFTLKIRSTKLEDSAMYFCASSGGLLDQPQHFGDGTRLSIL.